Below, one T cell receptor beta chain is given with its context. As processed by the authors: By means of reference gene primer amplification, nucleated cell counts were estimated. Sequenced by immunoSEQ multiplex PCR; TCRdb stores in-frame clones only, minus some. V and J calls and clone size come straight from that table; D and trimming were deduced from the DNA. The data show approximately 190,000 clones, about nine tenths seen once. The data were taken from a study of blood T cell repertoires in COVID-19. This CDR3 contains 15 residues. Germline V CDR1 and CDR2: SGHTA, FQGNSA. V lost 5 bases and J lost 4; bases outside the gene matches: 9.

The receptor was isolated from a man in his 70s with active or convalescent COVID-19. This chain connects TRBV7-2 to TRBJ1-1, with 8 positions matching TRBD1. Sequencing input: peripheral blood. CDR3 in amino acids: CASSADRGEGTEAFF. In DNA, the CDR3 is TGTGCCAGCAGCGCTGACAGGGGAGAGGGCACTGAAGCTTTCTTT.